This TCR beta chain derives from a study of Tregs in tolerant kidney transplant recipients. Generated by immunoSEQ multiplex PCR, the TCRdb table keeps only in-frame clones and is missing some. This sample carries tens of thousands of clones, 65% to 85% of them seen once, and the ten largest clones take 3.5% to 5.5%. CD4+CD25+CD127- Tregs, CD4+CD25- non-Tregs, CD4 and CD8 cells were sorted. The TCR comes from a human donor in good health. Sequenced material: CD4+ T cells from blood.

The CDR3 protein is CASSFLAGSGDTQYF. Here the CDR3 DNA reads TGCGCCAGCAGCTTCTTAGCGGGATCCGGAGATACGCAGTATTTT. The gene calls are TRBV5-1 and TRBJ2-3; 8 nucleotides agree with TRBD2. V trimming: 2 bases; J trimming: 5 bases; junction bases outside the gene matches: 7. Per the germline V gene, CDR1 is SGHRS and CDR2 is YFSETQ. CDR3 size: 15 residues.